This TCR beta chain appears in the sequencing data of a study of cytomegalovirus exposure and HLA in healthy donors. The study, taken as a whole, reports: Many donors carried some public TCRs, although rarity characterized most TCR sequences.

This CDR3 has 14 amino acids. Germline-derived CDR1 and CDR2 are LNHDA and SQIVND (reference sequence). Trimming removed 4 bases at V and 5 bases at J, with 14 bases between. Of note for this clone: The antigen remains undetermined.

TCRdb's copy holds only in-frame clones and misses some; the assay was immunoSEQ multiplex PCR. The sample contains some 230,000 clones, approximately 90% of which appear only once. The clonotype originates from a woman between 18 and 29 years old in good health and CMV-seronegative. The chain couples TRBV19 to TRBJ1-1; D is possibly TRBD1 (5 bases). Sequencing was done on a sample of PBMCs. The CDR3 coding sequence is TGTGCCAGTAGTACCCCCGGGGGAGGTACTGAAGCTTTCTTT. It codes for CASSTPGGGTEAFF.